The 10 T cell receptor beta chains presented below share a single source sample, sequenced in a study of human T cells and chemical hapten exposure. Sample time point: pre-sensitization, week 0. Treatment denoted: therapeutic diphenylcyclopropenone sensitization with weekly scalp DPC. In TCRdb, the RACE reads were re-called with MiXCR into one record per CDR3 protein. Of tens of thousands of distinct CDR3 sequences listed, 14% are singletons. The specimen comprised whole blood, sampled in connection with sensitization to the hapten diphenylcyclopropenone (DPC). The origin of the receptors is a woman between 50 and 59 years old with alopecia areata. Some clones in this sample may be carry-over from other donors' samples.

This clonotype showed up just a few times. An end of the junction does not agree with germline; a read error may underlie this. The chain couples TRBV20-1 to TRBJ1-2; D not certain. The CDR3 extends over 13 amino acids. The germline V gene has CDR1 DFQATT and CDR2 SNEGSKA (reference sequence). CDR3 sequence: CSARDGRANGNTF. The CDR3 coding sequence is TGCAGTGCTAGAGATGGACGGGCGAATGGCAACACCTTC.

This clonotype was seen more than once but under ten times. The chain has TRBV5-5 and TRBJ1-5, with TRBD1 matching 8 bases. CDR1 is SGHKS, CDR2 YYEKEE, per germline (reference sequence). This CDR3 is built from 15 residues. The J segment lost 6 bases and the V segment lost 4 bases, leaving 9 bases of the junction unmatched. CDR3 sequence: CASSLQDRAAQPQHF. The DNA for the CDR3 is TGTGCCAGCAGCCTCCAGGACAGGGCGGCTCAGCCCCAGCATTTT.

A few counts support this clonotype. V gene TRBV20-1 combines with J gene TRBJ1-2; tentative D call: TRBD1 (6 bases). This CDR3 comprises 12 residues. CDR1 and CDR2 (germline): DFQATT, SNEGSKA (reference sequence). Trimming took off 4 bases at V and 2 bases at J, with 8 bases between the two ends. The CDR3 coding sequence is TGCAGTGCTATGGACAGAAACTATGGCTACACCTTC. Encoded protein: CSAMDRNYGYTF.

V and J are TRBV20-1 and TRBJ1-5; D perhaps matches TRBD1 (5 bases). V was cut by 2 bases and J by 0 bases, with 17 bases left in between. The CDR3 runs 17 residues. CDR1 and CDR2 from the germline V gene are DFQATT and SNEGSKA (reference sequence). CDR3 coding DNA: TGCAGTGCTAGACCCGATAGACAGAAGAATAGCAATCAGCCCCAGCATTTT. This sequence encodes CSARPDRQKNSNQPQHF.

V is TRBV7-2 and J is TRBJ1-4; D not resolved. Trimming shortened V by 5 bases and J by 5 bases, and 12 bases separated the two germline ends. Germline V CDR1 and CDR2: SGHTA, FQGNSA. CDR3 length: 14 amino acids. The CDR3 DNA is TGTGCCAGCAGCGATGCAGGACTCAATGAAAAACTGTTTTTT. Amino acids: CASSDAGLNEKLFF.

The chain recombines TRBV20-1 with TRBJ2-3; TRBD1 or TRBD2 may be the D gene (6 bases each). Trimming shortened V by 1 base and J by 5 bases, and 16 bases separated the two germline ends. This CDR3 region has 15 residues. Germline CDR1 reads DFQATT; CDR2 reads SNEGSKA (reference sequence). The CDR3 bases are TGCAGTGCTAGAGGGGGGGCCTCTCGGGTAGATACGCAGTATTTT. It is translated as CSARGGASRVDTQYF.

V and J are TRBV30 and TRBJ1-1, with a possible D match to TRBD1 (5 bases). V was pared by 4 bases and J by 2 bases, with 11 bases between. Germline V CDR1 and CDR2: GTSNPN, SVGIG (reference sequence). CDR3 length: 13 residues. The CDR3 is CAWTYGANTEAFF. The DNA of the CDR3 is TGTGCCTGGACTTACGGGGCCAACACTGAAGCTTTCTTT.

This clonotype was seen at least ten times. This chain connects TRBV28 to TRBJ2-3; tentatively, D is TRBD1 (5 bases). The V and J ends lost 5 bases and 4 bases respectively, with 16 bases between them. The CDR3 is made up of 15 amino acids. Germline lookup yields CDR1 MDHEN and CDR2 SYDVKM. This CDR3 reads CASSTGHENPDTQYF. CDR3 sequence (DNA): TGTGCCAGCAGTACTGGACACGAGAACCCAGATACGCAGTATTTT. The full variable domain, completed using reference TRBV28 and TRBJ2-3, is DVKVTQSSRYLVKRTGEKVFLECVQDMDHENMFWYRQDPGLGLRLIYFSYDVKMKEKGDIPEGYSVSREKKERFSLILESASTNQTSMYLCASSTGHENPDTQYFGPGTRLTVL.

In this sample, this clonotype turned up a few times. The chain is built from TRBV4-3 and TRBJ1-1; D is unclear. V was clipped by 1 base and J by 2 bases, with 8 bases between them. CDR1 and CDR2 from the germline V gene are LGHNA and YSLEER. The CDR3 loop spans 14 amino acids. The CDR3 sequence is CASSQAHFNTEAFF. The CDR3 DNA sequence: TGCGCCAGCAGCCAAGCCCATTTCAACACTGAAGCTTTCTTT.

Many counts were recorded for this clonotype. The genes are TRBV20-1 and TRBJ2-7, with TRBD2 matching over 11 bases. This CDR3 has 16 residues. Germline V gives CDR1 DFQATT, CDR2 SNEGSKA (reference sequence). The V and J ends lost 3 bases and 2 bases, in that order; junction bases with no gene match: 9. The CDR3 DNA reads TGCAGTGCTAGCCTTACTAGCGGGAGCTCCCCCTACGAGCAGTACTTC. Its translation: CSASLTSGSSPYEQYF.